These 8 T cell receptor beta chains came from one sample sequenced in a study of siplizumab effects on memory and regulatory T cells. Generated by immunoSEQ multiplex PCR, the TCRdb table keeps only in-frame clones and is missing some. Of 92,000 or so clones detected, 85% to 90% appear once; the ten largest clones hold 15%. Input material: CD4+ T cells sorted from blood. These receptors were collected from a human donor in good health.

The V gene is TRBV5-4, the J gene TRBJ2-5; possibly TRBD1 for D (5 bases). The length of the CDR3 is 14 residues. V lost 0 bases and J 5 bases, leaving 11 bases between the germline ends. Germline V gene data show CDR1 as SGHNT and CDR2 as YYREEE (reference sequence). CDR3 protein: CASSLAGPGETQYF. Here the CDR3 DNA reads TGTGCCAGCAGCTTGGCAGGGCCAGGCGAGACCCAGTACTTC.

This clone was detected a few times. The chain is built from TRBV4-1 and TRBJ2-1; 7 positions agree with TRBD1. From germline, CDR1 is MGHRA and CDR2 YSYEKL. V shed 3 bases, J shed 7 bases, and the junction held 6 bases outside the gene matches. The CDR3 is 14 amino acids. CDR3 in DNA: TGCGCCAGCAGCCAGGAGGAGACAGGGAATGAGCAGTTCTTC. It codes for CASSQEETGNEQFF.

This clone was recorded a few times. The V call is TRBV30, the J call TRBJ1-1; the D gene is possibly TRBD1 (5 bases). The CDR3 is 11 amino acids. Looked up from germline, CDR1 is GTSNPN and CDR2 is SVGIG (reference sequence). The CDR3 is CGGEKGVEAFF. The CDR3, as DNA: TGTGGGGGGGAAAAGGGAGTTGAAGCTTTCTTT. The full variable domain, with the rest looked up from reference TRBV30 and TRBJ1-1, is SQTIHQWPATLVQPVGSPLSLECTVEGTSNPNLYWYRQAAGRGLQLLFYSVGIGQISSEVPQNLSASRPQDRQFILSSKKLLLSDSGFYLCGGEKGVEAFFGQGTRLTVV.

This rearrangement joins TRBV9 to TRBJ2-1; possibly TRBD1 or TRBD2 for D (5 bases each). V lost 4 bases and J 10 bases, leaving 12 bases between the germline ends. Germline CDR1 reads SGDLS; CDR2 reads YYNGEE. The CDR3 has 12 amino acids. The CDR3 sequence is CASSSRGGEQFF. The CDR3 region has the DNA TGTGCCAGCAGCTCCCGTGGGGGAGAGCAGTTCTTC.

The chain links TRBV30 to TRBJ1-2; TRBD1 matches 7 bases. The CDR3 is 13 residues long. CDR1 GTSNPN and CDR2 SVGIG come from the germline V gene (reference sequence). V was pared by 4 bases and J by 7 bases, with 9 bases of the junction left unmatched. The CDR3 here is CAWTSQGLSGYTF. As DNA, the CDR3 is TGTGCCTGGACCTCACAGGGGTTGAGTGGCTACACCTTC.

The chain couples TRBV7-9 to TRBJ1-4, with 7 bases fitting TRBD1. The CDR3 is 17 residues long. Losses at the gene ends were 5 bases for V and 3 bases for J; bases not matched to a gene: 12. Germline lookup yields CDR1 SEHNR and CDR2 FQNEAQ (reference sequence). The CDR3: CASSLGGQRRANEKLFF. The DNA for the CDR3 is TGTGCCAGCAGCCTGGGGGGACAGCGAAGAGCTAATGAAAAACTGTTTTTT.

The chain joins TRBV7-9 to TRBJ2-3, with D maybe TRBD1 (5 bases). Germline values: CDR1 SEHNR, CDR2 FQNEAQ (reference sequence). Trimming took 3 bases from V and 1 from J, leaving 11 bases between them. The CDR3 spans 15 residues. CDR3 sequence (DNA): TGTGCCAGCAGCTTTCAGGGAATTGGCACAGATACGCAGTATTTT. This gives the protein CASSFQGIGTDTQYF.

The gene calls are TRBV29-1 and TRBJ2-4; D is possibly TRBD1 (5 bases). Trimming took 4 bases from V and 0 from J, leaving 7 bases between them. Germline V gene lookup returns CDR1 SQVTM and CDR2 ANQGSEA. This CDR3 contains 13 residues. The CDR3 sequence is CSVGGLAKNIQYF. The CDR3 nucleotides are TGCAGCGTTGGGGGCCTAGCCAAAAACATTCAGTACTTC.